This T cell receptor (beta chain) was sequenced for a study of T-cell reconstitution after alpha-beta-depleted transplantation in children. General study results and limits: A year had passed since transplant, and T-cell counts and diversity by then came mostly from newly produced T cells. After transplant, high TCRbeta diversity at day 60 in some patients arose from surviving recipient T cells and thymic progenitors.

V lost 1 base and J 3 bases, leaving 14 bases between the germline ends. Germline-derived CDR1 and CDR2 are LGHNA and YSLEER. The CDR3 totals 16 residues. Preparation of the TCRbeta library involved a method that used unique molecular identifiers. TCRdb used MiXCR to reprocess the PCR reads, holding one entry per CDR3 protein. The table includes 450,000 to 600,000 distinct CDR3 sequences, 13% detected once. There are a few counts of this clonotype. Its antigen is unknown. This TCR was recovered from a male patient under 18 who had a stem cell transplant for acute myeloid leukemia, so the T cells may come from the graft donor. J is TRBJ2-3 and V is TRBV4-3; D may match TRBD1 or TRBD2 (6 bases each). The sequences come from PBMCs, mostly from graft donor cells, collected 360 days after TCRalphabeta/CD19-depleted stem cell transplant. CDR3 nucleotide sequence: TGCGCCAGCAGCCAAGGGTCGCAGGGGACTACAGATACGCAGTATTTT. Its protein is CASSQGSQGTTDTQYF.